These 9 T cell receptor beta chains came from one sample sequenced in a study of OX40 agonist ivuxolimab in advanced cancers. Generated by immunoSEQ multiplex PCR, the TCRdb table keeps only in-frame clones and is missing some. The data show around 87,000 clones, 90% to 95% seen once. The sample consisted of CD4+ or CD8+ T cells sorted from blood, taken in a trial of the OX40 agonist ivuxolimab. The receptors shown here come from an adult with an advanced solid tumor such as melanoma, head and neck, liver or kidney cancer.

This clone was seen a few times. The J gene is TRBJ1-1, the V gene TRBV6-5; D possibly corresponds to TRBD1 (5 bases). The CDR3 length is 15 residues. Trimming removed 2 bases from V and 2 bases from J, with 12 bases in between. The germline V gene has CDR1 MNHEY and CDR2 SVGAGI. The CDR3 protein is CASSYTQGGNTEAFF. The CDR3 DNA is TGTGCCAGCAGTTACACCCAGGGAGGCAACACTGAAGCTTTCTTT.

This chain joins TRBV5-1 and TRBJ2-7; D is undetermined. V was shortened by 0 bases and J by 0 bases, with 7 bases between the two germline ends. The CDR3 is 14 amino acids. Germline CDR1 and CDR2: SGHRS and YFSETQ. Written as DNA, the CDR3 is TGCGCCAGCAGCTTGGTTGGCCACTCCTACGAGCAGTACTTC. Translating it yields CASSLVGHSYEQYF. The full variable domain, rest sourced from reference TRBV5-1 and TRBJ2-7, is KAGVTQTPRYLIKTRGQQVTLSCSPISGHRSVSWYQQTPGQGLQFLFEYFSETQRNKGNFPGRFSGRQFSNSRSEMNVSTLELGDSALYLCASSLVGHSYEQYFGPGTRLTVT.

The rearrangement links TRBV7-6 to TRBJ2-5; 9 bases line up with TRBD2. The trim removed 1 base at V and 4 bases at J, leaving 10 bases unmatched. The length of the CDR3 is 17 residues. The germline CDR1 and CDR2 sequences are SGHVS and FNYEAQ. CDR3 bases: TGTGCCAGCAGCTTAGAACGTAGCGGGAGTTGGCGAGAGACCCAGTACTTC. It translates to CASSLERSGSWRETQYF.

In DNA, the CDR3 is TGTGCCATCAGTGAGGCCGACAGGGGCAATCAGCCCCAGCATTTT. Translation gives CAISEADRGNQPQHF. The V gene is TRBV10-3, the J gene TRBJ1-5, with 7 bases matching TRBD1. CDR3 size: 15 residues. V lost 2 bases and J lost 2; bases outside the gene matches: 3. Germline V gene data show CDR1 as ENHRY and CDR2 as SYGVKD.

This chain connects TRBV7-6 to TRBJ2-7; 8 bases are shared with TRBD1. In germline, CDR1 is SGHVS, CDR2 FNYEAQ. The CDR3 contains 15 residues. Trimming removed 5 bases from V and 1 base from J; junction bases left unmatched: 7. Written as DNA, the CDR3 is TGTGCCAGCAGCCCTACGGACAGGGCATCCTACGAGCAGTACTTC. It is translated as CASSPTDRASYEQYF. Based on the CDR3 plus reference TRBV7-6 and TRBJ2-7, the full variable domain is GAGVSQSPRYKVTKRGQDVALRCDPISGHVSLYWYRQALGQGPEFLTYFNYEAQQDKSGLPNDRFSAERPEGSISTLTIQRTEQRDSAMYRCASSPTDRASYEQYFGPGTRLTVT.

The chain combines TRBV6-1 with TRBJ2-1; D might be TRBD1 or TRBD2, each matching 5 bases. V was pared by 8 bases and J by 7 bases, with 12 bases between. This CDR3 is 12 amino acids long. Germline CDR1 MNHNS, CDR2 SASEGT. The CDR3 nucleotides read TGTGCCAGCTCCTCGGGGCTTAATGAGCAGTTCTTC. It translates to CASSSGLNEQFF.

This chain joins TRBV28 and TRBJ2-7, with a tentative D call TRBD1 (6 bases). Germline V gene sequence: CDR1 MDHEN, CDR2 SYDVKM. The V end was cut by 3 bases, the J end by 0 bases, with 12 bases between. This CDR3 contains 15 residues. The CDR3 here is CASSFQQGPSYEQYF. CDR3 DNA sequence: TGTGCCAGCAGTTTTCAACAGGGTCCCTCCTACGAGCAGTACTTC.

The genes are TRBV27 and TRBJ1-1; a weak D match, TRBD1 (5 bases). Germline V gene data show CDR1 as MNHEY and CDR2 as SMNVEV (reference sequence). Deletions cut 5 bases from V and 6 bases from J, with 19 bases between. There are 15 residues in the CDR3. This CDR3 is CASSVLRGGAAEAFF. The CDR3 bases are TGTGCCAGCAGTGTATTGAGGGGAGGAGCCGCTGAAGCTTTCTTT.

CDR3 in DNA: TGTGCCAGCAGTCGAATGGGACAGGGGGTCCGTGAGCAGTTCTTC. This translates into CASSRMGQGVREQFF. The chain employs TRBV27 and TRBJ2-1; 11 nucleotides agree with TRBD1. Looked up from germline, CDR1 is MNHEY and CDR2 is SMNVEV (reference sequence). The CDR3 is 15 residues long. V was clipped by 5 bases and J by 9 bases; unmatched bases: 9.